This T cell receptor beta chain was retrieved from a study of CD4 and CD8 cells across lung adenocarcinoma regions. Germline-derived CDR1 and CDR2 are LGHNA and YNFKEQ. Trimming shortened V by 0 bases and J by 8 bases, and 16 bases separated the two germline ends. The CDR3 runs to 16 residues. TCRdb re-called the PCR reads through MiXCR, storing one row per CDR3 protein. The profile covers about 12,000 distinct CDR3 sequences, with about 45% appearing a single time and 26% taken by the ten largest. Donors had localized lung adenocarcinoma, a non-small cell lung cancer. This clonotype was detected once.

V is TRBV4-2 and J is TRBJ1-4, with D tentatively TRBD1 (5 bases). The sample comprised CD8+ T cells from the margin of a lung tumor. This clonotype was sampled from a female donor with lung adenocarcinoma. The CD4 and CD8 labels of this study may be unreliable. CDR3 in DNA: TGTGCCAGCAGCCAAGAAGTAGGGCAGGGCGGCGAAAAACTGTTTTTT. It yields the protein CASSQEVGQGGEKLFF.